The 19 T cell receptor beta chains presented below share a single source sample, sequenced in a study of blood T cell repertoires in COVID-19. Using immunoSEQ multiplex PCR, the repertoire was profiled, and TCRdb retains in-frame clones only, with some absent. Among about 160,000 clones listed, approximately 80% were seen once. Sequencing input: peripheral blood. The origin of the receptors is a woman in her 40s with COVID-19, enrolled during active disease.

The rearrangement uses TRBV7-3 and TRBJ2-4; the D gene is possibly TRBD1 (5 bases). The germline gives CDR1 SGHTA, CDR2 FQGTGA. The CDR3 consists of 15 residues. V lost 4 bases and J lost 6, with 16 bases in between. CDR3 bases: TGTGCCAGCAGCTCGGGCCAGGGCCGGACAAACATTCAGTACTTC. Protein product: CASSSGQGRTNIQYF.

The CDR3 region has the DNA TGTGCCACCAGCGCAGTCGGGACGGTTGGAGGGAATGAAAAACTGTTTTTT. This codes for CATSAVGTVGGNEKLFF. This chain connects TRBV15 to TRBJ1-4; a possible D gene is TRBD1 (5 bases). V lost 5 bases and J lost 5, with 21 bases in between. This CDR3 has 17 residues. Germline V gives CDR1 LNHNV, CDR2 YYDKDF (reference sequence).

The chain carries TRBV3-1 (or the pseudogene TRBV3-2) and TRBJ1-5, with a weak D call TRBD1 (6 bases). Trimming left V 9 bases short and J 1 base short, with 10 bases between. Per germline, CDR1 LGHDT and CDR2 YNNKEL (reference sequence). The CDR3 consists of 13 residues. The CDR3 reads CASAQGSNQPQHF. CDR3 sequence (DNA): TGTGCCAGTGCTCAGGGGAGCAATCAGCCCCAGCATTTT.

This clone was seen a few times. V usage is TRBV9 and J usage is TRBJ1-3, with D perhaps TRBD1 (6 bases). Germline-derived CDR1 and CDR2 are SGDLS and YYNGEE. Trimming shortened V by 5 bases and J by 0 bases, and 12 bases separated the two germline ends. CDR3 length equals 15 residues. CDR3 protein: CASSRDRRSGNTIYF. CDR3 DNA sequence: TGTGCCAGCAGTCGTGACAGGCGCTCTGGAAACACCATATATTTT.

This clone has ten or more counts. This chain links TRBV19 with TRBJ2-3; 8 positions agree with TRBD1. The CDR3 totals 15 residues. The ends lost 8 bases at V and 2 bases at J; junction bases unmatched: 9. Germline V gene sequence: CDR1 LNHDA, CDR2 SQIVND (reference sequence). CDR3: CASERGTGLTDTQYF. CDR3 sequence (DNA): TGTGCCAGTGAACGGGGGACAGGCCTCACAGATACGCAGTATTTT.

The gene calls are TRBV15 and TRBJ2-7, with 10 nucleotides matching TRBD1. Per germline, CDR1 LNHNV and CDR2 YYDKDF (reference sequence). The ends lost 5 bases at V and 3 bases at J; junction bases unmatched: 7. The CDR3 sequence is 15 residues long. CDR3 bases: TGTGCCACCAGCGCCGGGACAGGGGTTTTCTACGAGCAGTACTTC. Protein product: CATSAGTGVFYEQYF.

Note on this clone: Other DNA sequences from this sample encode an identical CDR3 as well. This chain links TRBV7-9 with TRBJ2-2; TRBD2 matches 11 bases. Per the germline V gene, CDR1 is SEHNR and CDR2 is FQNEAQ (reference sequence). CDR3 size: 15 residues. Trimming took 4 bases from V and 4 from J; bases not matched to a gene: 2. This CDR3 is CASSSLAGGTGELFF. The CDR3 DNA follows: TGTGCCAGCAGCTCGCTAGCGGGGGGCACCGGGGAGCTGTTTTTT.

The CDR3 sequence is CASSLLNQPQHF. CDR3 in DNA: TGTGCCAGCAGCTTATTAAATCAGCCCCAGCATTTT. This chain uses TRBV7-9 with TRBJ1-5; D not resolved. The CDR3 extends over 12 amino acids. The ends were cut back, 2 bases at V and 4 bases at J, with 3 bases in the middle. Germline CDR1 SEHNR, CDR2 FQNEAQ (reference sequence).

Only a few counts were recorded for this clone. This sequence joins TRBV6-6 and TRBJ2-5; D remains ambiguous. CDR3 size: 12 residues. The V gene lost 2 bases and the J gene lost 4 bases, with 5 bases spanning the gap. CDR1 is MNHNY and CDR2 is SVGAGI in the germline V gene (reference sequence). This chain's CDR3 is CASSYPPETQYF. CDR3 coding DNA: TGTGCCAGCAGTTACCCTCCAGAGACCCAGTACTTC.

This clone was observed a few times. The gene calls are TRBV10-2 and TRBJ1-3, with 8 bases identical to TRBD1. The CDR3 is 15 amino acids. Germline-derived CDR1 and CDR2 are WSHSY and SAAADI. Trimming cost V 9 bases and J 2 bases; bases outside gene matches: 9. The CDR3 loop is CASRSGGATGNTIYF. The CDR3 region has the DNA TGCGCCAGTCGATCAGGGGGCGCGACTGGAAACACCATATATTTT.

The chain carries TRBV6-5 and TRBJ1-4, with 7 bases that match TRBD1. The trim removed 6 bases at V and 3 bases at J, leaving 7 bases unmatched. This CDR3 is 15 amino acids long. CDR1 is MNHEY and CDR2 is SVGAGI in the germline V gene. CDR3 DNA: TGTGCCAGCAGACTCGCAGGGGGAGCTAATGAAAAACTGTTTTTT. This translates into CASRLAGGANEKLFF.

The CDR3: CASSGLDYEQYF. The DNA for the CDR3 is TGTGCCAGCTCAGGCCTTGACTACGAGCAGTACTTC. This chain links TRBV18 with TRBJ2-7, with D unresolved. Trimming took off 5 bases at V and 3 bases at J, with 8 bases between the two ends. The germline gives CDR1 KGHSH, CDR2 LQKENI. The CDR3 sequence is 12 residues long. Full variable domain (remainder filled in from reference TRBV18 and TRBJ2-7): NAGVMQNPRHLVRRRGQEARLRCSPMKGHSHVYWYRQLPEEGLKFMVYLQKENIIDESGMPKERFSAEFPKEGPSILRIQQVVRGDSAAYFCASSGLDYEQYFGPGTRLTVT.

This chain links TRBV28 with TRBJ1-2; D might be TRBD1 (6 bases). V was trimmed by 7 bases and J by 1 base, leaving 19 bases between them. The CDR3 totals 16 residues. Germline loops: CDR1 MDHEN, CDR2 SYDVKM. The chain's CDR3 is CASTIPSGVNNYGYTF. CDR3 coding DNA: TGTGCCAGCACTATTCCGTCAGGGGTAAATAACTATGGCTACACCTTC.

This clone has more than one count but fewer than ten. Here the CDR3 reads CASSEEIQAYNEQFF. In DNA, the CDR3 is TGTGCCAGCAGTGAAGAAATCCAGGCTTACAATGAGCAGTTCTTC. The chain combines TRBV6-1 with TRBJ2-1; unclear D gene. V was cut by 1 base and J by 4 bases, with 11 bases left in between. CDR3 length: 15 residues. Germline loops: CDR1 MNHNS, CDR2 SASEGT.

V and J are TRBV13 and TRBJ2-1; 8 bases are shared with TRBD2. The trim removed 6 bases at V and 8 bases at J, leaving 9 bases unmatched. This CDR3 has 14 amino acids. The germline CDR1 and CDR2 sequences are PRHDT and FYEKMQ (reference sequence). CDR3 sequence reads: CASSIAGTPDEQFF. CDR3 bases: TGTGCCAGCAGTATAGCGGGGACACCCGATGAGCAGTTCTTC.

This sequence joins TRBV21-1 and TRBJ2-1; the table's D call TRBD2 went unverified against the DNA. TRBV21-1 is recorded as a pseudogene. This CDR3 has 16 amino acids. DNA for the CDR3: TGTGCCAGCAGCAAACTCCGACTAGCGACCGACAATGAGCAGTTCTTC. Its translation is CASSKLRLATDNEQFF.

CDR3 bases: TGTGCCAGCAGTTTAATTAGCGGCGAAGAGACCCAGTACTTC. It codes for CASSLISGEETQYF. The V call is TRBV2, the J call TRBJ2-5; D possibly corresponds to TRBD2 (6 bases). Germline-derived CDR1 and CDR2 are SNHLY and FYNNEI. This CDR3 contains 14 residues. Trimming took off 5 bases at V and 3 bases at J, with 13 bases between the two ends.

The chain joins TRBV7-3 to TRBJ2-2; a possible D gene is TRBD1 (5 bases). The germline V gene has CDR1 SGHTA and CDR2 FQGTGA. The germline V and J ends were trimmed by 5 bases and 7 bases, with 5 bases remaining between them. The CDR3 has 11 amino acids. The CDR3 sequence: CASSDSGELFF. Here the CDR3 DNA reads TGTGCCAGCAGCGACAGCGGGGAGCTGTTTTTT.

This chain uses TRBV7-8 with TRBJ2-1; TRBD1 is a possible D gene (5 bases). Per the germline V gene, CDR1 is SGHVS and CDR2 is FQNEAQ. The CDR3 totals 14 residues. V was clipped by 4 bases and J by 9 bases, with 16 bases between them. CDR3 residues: CASSSAPGNSEQFF. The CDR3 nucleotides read TGTGCCAGCAGCTCCGCCCCAGGGAACAGTGAGCAGTTCTTC.